The next 15 T cell receptor beta chains were all read from a single sample in a study of T cell repertoires in cytomegalovirus infection. TCRdb analysed the reads with MiXCR anew, one entry per CDR3 protein. The data show roughly 600,000 distinct CDR3 sequences, approximately 24% seen once. Sequenced input: CD8+ T cells from PBMCs. These receptors originate from a human donor in good health (CMV status not recorded). Some clones in this sample may be carry-over from other donors' samples.

This clonotype was recorded at least ten times. The V call is TRBV6-5, the J call TRBJ1-1; D perhaps matches TRBD1 (5 bases). Germline V gives CDR1 MNHEY, CDR2 SVGAGI. V dropped 4 bases and J dropped 7 bases, with 10 bases sitting between them. This CDR3 has 12 residues. The CDR3 bases are TGTGCCAGCAGTTCCCAGGGTAGTGAAGCTTTCTTT. This encodes CASSSQGSEAFF.

V is TRBV27 and J is TRBJ1-6; 7 nucleotides align to TRBD1. The CDR3 extends over 15 amino acids. V was pared by 0 bases and J by 9 bases, with 5 bases of the junction left unmatched. CDR1 and CDR2 (germline): MNHEY, SMNVEV (reference sequence). The CDR3 nucleotides read TGTGCCAGCAGTTTATCGAGGACAGGTTTTTCACCCCTCCACTTT. This codes for CASSLSRTGFSPLHF.

The gene calls are TRBV28 and TRBJ2-3; D ambiguous. Germline V gene lookup returns CDR1 MDHEN and CDR2 SYDVKM. V shed 4 bases and J shed 4 bases, with 9 bases lying between them. The CDR3 has 13 amino acids. The CDR3 loop reads CASSSLPSDTQYF. CDR3 bases: TGTGCCAGCAGTTCGCTCCCGTCAGATACGCAGTATTTT.

There are a few counts of this clonotype. V gene TRBV6-5 combines with J gene TRBJ2-3; tentatively, D is TRBD1 (6 bases). V lost 6 bases and J 2 bases, leaving 15 bases between the germline ends. The CDR3 spans 15 residues. Germline V CDR1 and CDR2: MNHEY, SVGAGI. CDR3 in amino acids: CASSHTGQSTDTQYF. The CDR3 coding sequence is TGTGCCAGCAGCCATACTGGACAGTCCACAGATACGCAGTATTTT.

The rearrangement joins TRBV7-9 to TRBJ1-3, with unresolved D. Germline V gives CDR1 SEHNR, CDR2 FQNEAQ (reference sequence). CDR3 length: 16 residues. V was trimmed by 7 bases and J by 0 bases, leaving 16 bases between them. The CDR3, as DNA: TGTGCCAGCACCACCCCAACCCAGGCCTCTGGAAACACCATATATTTT. Residues: CASTTPTQASGNTIYF.

The chain links TRBV5-6 to TRBJ1-2; TRBD1 agrees at 12 bases. This CDR3 spans 15 amino acids. Germline CDR1 and CDR2: SGHDT and YYEEEE. V was pared by 2 bases and J by 6 bases, with 5 bases of the junction left unmatched. The CDR3 reads CASSFGTGGKDGYTF. The CDR3 nucleotides read TGTGCCAGCAGCTTCGGGACAGGGGGCAAGGATGGCTACACCTTC.

The J gene is TRBJ2-2, the V gene TRBV20-1; TRBD2 aligns across 11 bases. CDR1 DFQATT and CDR2 SNEGSKA come from the germline V gene (reference sequence). The V segment lost 4 bases and the J segment 0 bases; nucleotides outside the gene matches: 13. The CDR3 has 19 residues. This CDR3 is CSAKPDPSGGTSNTGELFF. The DNA of the CDR3 is TGCAGTGCTAAGCCCGACCCTAGCGGGGGGACCTCGAACACCGGGGAGCTGTTTTTT.

The chain links TRBV7-4 to TRBJ2-5; a weak D match, TRBD1 (6 bases). CDR1 SGHVT and CDR2 SQSDAQ come from the germline V gene. This CDR3 spans 13 amino acids. Trimming shortened V by 0 bases and J by 9 bases, and 11 bases separated the two germline ends. The CDR3 here is CASSLAGAQPQYF. CDR3 nucleotides: TGTGCCAGCAGCTTAGCGGGGGCCCAGCCCCAGTACTTC.

The rearrangement uses TRBV28 and TRBJ2-7; no definite D call. This CDR3 is built from 13 residues. CDR1 and CDR2 from the germline V gene are MDHEN and SYDVKM. Trimming left V 3 bases short and J 2 bases short, with 8 bases between. The CDR3 DNA reads TGTGCCAGCAGTTTTAGTGGGCCCTACGAGCAGTACGTC. It codes for CASSFSGPYEQYV.

This clonotype has more than one count but fewer than ten. The rearrangement links TRBV19 to TRBJ2-1; a weak D match, TRBD1 (6 bases). This CDR3 spans 13 amino acids. Germline lookup yields CDR1 LNHDA and CDR2 SQIVND (reference sequence). V lost 10 bases and J 6 bases, leaving 16 bases between the germline ends. The CDR3 region has the DNA TGTGCCACAAACAGGGATGCGGGCAATGAGCAGTTCTTC. Translated, it gives CATNRDAGNEQFF.

This clonotype was picked up many times. The chain joins TRBV7-9 to TRBJ1-4; TRBD1 matches 8 bases. V was pared by 5 bases and J by 4 bases, with 6 bases of the junction left unmatched. The germline CDR1 and CDR2 sequences are SEHNR and FQNEAQ (reference sequence). The CDR3 covers 15 residues. DNA for the CDR3: TGTGCCAGCAGCACGCGGACAGGGATTAATGAAAAACTGTTTTTT. It yields the protein CASSTRTGINEKLFF.

V gene TRBV7-9 combines with J gene TRBJ2-7; D remains ambiguous. The CDR3 is 13 residues long. Germline V gives CDR1 SEHNR, CDR2 FQNEAQ (reference sequence). Trimming cost V 5 bases and J 2 bases, with 10 bases left between them. The CDR3 coding sequence is TGTGCCAGCAGCCTCCGGGCACCCTACGAGCAGTACTTC. Residues: CASSLRAPYEQYF.

This clonotype was counted between two and nine times. The chain is built from TRBV11-2 and TRBJ1-2; no firm D call. CDR1 SGHAT and CDR2 FQNNGV come from the germline V gene. V gave up 6 bases and J gave up 2 bases, with 16 bases separating them. This CDR3 has 15 residues. The chain's CDR3 is CASSSGPVRNYGYTF. CDR3 in DNA: TGTGCCAGCAGTTCCGGCCCAGTGAGGAACTATGGCTACACCTTC. The full variable domain, its missing parts supplied by reference TRBV11-2 and TRBJ1-2, is EAGVAQSPRYKIIEKRQSVAFWCNPISGHATLYWYQQILGQGPKLLIQFQNNGVVDDSQLPKDRFSAERLKGVDSTLKIQPAKLEDSAVYLCASSSGPVRNYGYTFGSGTRLTVV.

This chain uses TRBV28 with TRBJ1-2; the D is unclear. V was trimmed by 3 bases and J by 4 bases, leaving 9 bases between them. This CDR3 spans 13 amino acids. CDR1 and CDR2 (germline): MDHEN, SYDVKM. Here the CDR3 DNA reads TGTGCCAGCAGTTTGAACACGGGCTATGGCTACACCTTC. Translating it yields CASSLNTGYGYTF.

The chain links TRBV2 to TRBJ2-5, with D uncertain. Trimming took off 3 bases at V and 6 bases at J, with 8 bases between the two ends. This CDR3 region has 12 residues. Germline CDR1 reads SNHLY; CDR2 reads FYNNEI. CDR3 in amino acids: CASSDWAKTQYF. The CDR3 DNA sequence: TGTGCCAGCAGTGATTGGGCTAAGACCCAGTACTTC.